This T cell receptor (beta chain) comes out of a study of neurological immune-mediated disorders. The study's findings and limits: HTLV-1-associated myelopathy displayed the greatest TCR clonal expansion, and multiple sclerosis exhibited the smallest, lower than that of healthy controls.

This clonotype was recorded at least ten times. Its antigen is not identified. Germline V gene sequence: CDR1 SNHLY, CDR2 FYNNEI. The CDR3 is made up of 16 amino acids. V was shortened by 6 bases and J by 5 bases, with 22 bases between the two germline ends. Specified time point: longitudinal time-point 3. Stored at -80 C, 2 million PBMCs were the source of the unsorted libraries. Using its own MiXCR run on the 5' RACE reads, TCRdb lists one record per CDR3 protein. The sample lists fewer than 55,000 distinct CDR3 sequences, over 9.5% occurring once. The origin of this receptor is a male donor with HTLV-1-associated myelopathy (HAM/TSP). Sequencing input: PBMCs. The V gene is TRBV2, the J gene TRBJ1-2; D may be TRBD1 (6 bases). The CDR3 region has the DNA TGTGCCAGCAGCAGAAGGGACATCGGGTCCCCTTATGGCTACACCTTC. As protein: CASSRRDIGSPYGYTF.